This TCR beta chain is drawn from a study of blood T cell repertoires in COVID-19. About the research overall: There were acute and convalescent COVID-19 samples, and they came from the United States, Italy and Spain.

Germline CDR1 and CDR2: MNHNS and SASEGT. V was clipped by 2 bases and J by 6 bases, with 5 bases between them. The CDR3 contains 11 residues. Under the authors' procedure: Amplification of reference gene primers provided the estimated nucleated cell counts. The method was immunoSEQ multiplex PCR; TCRdb's version includes in-frame clones alone and lacks a portion of them. The V and J calls and clone size were taken over from that table, and D and trimming were inferred from the DNA. This table holds fewer than 300,000 clones, roughly 85% found once. Sequenced sample: PBMCs or T cells enriched from blood (not recorded which). The sequence came from a woman aged 45 to 65 who had recovered from COVID-19. The genes are TRBV6-1 and TRBJ2-7; unclear D gene. CDR3 amino acids: CASSELREQYF. The CDR3 bases are TGTGCCAGCAGTGAACTACGCGAGCAGTACTTC.